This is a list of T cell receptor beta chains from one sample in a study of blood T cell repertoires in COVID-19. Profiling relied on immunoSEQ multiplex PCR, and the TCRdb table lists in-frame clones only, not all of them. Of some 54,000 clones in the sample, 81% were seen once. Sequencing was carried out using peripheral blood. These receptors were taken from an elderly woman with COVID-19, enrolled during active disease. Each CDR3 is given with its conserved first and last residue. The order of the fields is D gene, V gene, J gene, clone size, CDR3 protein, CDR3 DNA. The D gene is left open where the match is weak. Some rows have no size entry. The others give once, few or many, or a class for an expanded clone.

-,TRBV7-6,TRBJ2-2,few,CASSPRGQVVGELFF,TGTGCCAGCAGCCCGCGGGGGCAGGTGGTCGGGGAGCTGTTTTTT
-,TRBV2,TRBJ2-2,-,CASSGGTGTTWNTGELFF,TGTGCCAGCAGTGGGGGGACCGGGACAACTTGGAACACCGGGGAGCTGTTTTTT
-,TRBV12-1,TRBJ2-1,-,CASSFVEASGRGDWSNKQFF,TGTGCCAGCAGCTTTGTAGAGGCTAGCGGGAGAGGGGATTGGTCCAATAAGCAGTTCTTC
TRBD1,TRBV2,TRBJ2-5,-,CASGVGQGAVETQYF,TGTGCCAGTGGGGTGGGACAGGGGGCAGTGGAGACCCAGTACTTC
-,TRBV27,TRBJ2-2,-,CASSSYWSLNTGELFF,TGTGCCAGCAGTTCTTATTGGAGTTTAAACACCGGGGAGCTGTTTTTT
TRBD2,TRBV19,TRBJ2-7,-,CASSILGLAGETLSYEQYF,TGTGCCAGTAGTATTCTCGGACTAGCGGGAGAAACCCTCTCCTACGAGCAGTACTTC
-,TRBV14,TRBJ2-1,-,CASSLRRGRHSGTYNEQFF,TGTGCCAGCAGCCTAAGGAGGGGCCGACATTCTGGAACCTACAATGAGCAGTTCTTC
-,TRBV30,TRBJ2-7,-,CAWSKGRGYEQYF,TGTGCCTGGAGCAAGGGGCGGGGATACGAGCAGTACTTC
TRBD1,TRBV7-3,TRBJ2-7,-,CASSLNSGQGSEQYF,TGTGCCAGCAGCTTAAACTCGGGACAGGGTAGCGAGCAGTACTTC
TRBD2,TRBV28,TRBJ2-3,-,CASSLYLAGGVDTQYF,TGTGCCAGCAGCCTATACCTGGCGGGAGGGGTAGATACGCAGTATTTT
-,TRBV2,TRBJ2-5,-,CASSEIRGAGETQYF,TGTGCCAGCAGTGAAATTCGGGGGGCTGGGGAGACCCAGTACTTC
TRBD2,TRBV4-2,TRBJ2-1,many,CASSHPTGLAEGVEQFF,TGTGCCAGCAGCCACCCCACGGGACTAGCGGAGGGGGTTGAGCAGTTCTTC
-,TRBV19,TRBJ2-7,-,CASSIGGGGIAYEQYF,TGTGCCAGTAGTATAGGAGGAGGGGGCATCGCCTACGAGCAGTACTTC
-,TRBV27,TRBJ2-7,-,CASSLSNAQIGSYEQYF,TGTGCCAGCAGTTTATCGAACGCACAGATAGGCTCCTACGAGCAGTACTTC
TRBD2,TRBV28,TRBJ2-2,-,CASRRLAGAPPGELFF,TGTGCCAGCCGGAGACTAGCGGGAGCCCCACCCGGGGAGCTGTTTTTT
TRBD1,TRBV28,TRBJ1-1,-,CASSPTGENTEAFF,TGTGCCAGCAGTCCCACAGGGGAGAACACTGAAGCTTTCTTT
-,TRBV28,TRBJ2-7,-,CASSLGGAGYEQYF,TGTGCCAGCAGTTTGGGGGGAGCGGGCTACGAGCAGTACTTC
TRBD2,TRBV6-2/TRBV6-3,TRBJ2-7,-,CASSRLAGALKTYEQYF,TGTGCCAGCAGCCGACTAGCGGGAGCACTTAAAACCTACGAGCAGTACTTC
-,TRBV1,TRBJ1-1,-,CPKLGLNRCTEAFF,TGCCCGAAGTTAGGATTAAACAGGTGCACTGAAGCTTTCTTT
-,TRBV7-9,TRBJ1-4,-,CASSPRTEREKLFF,TGTGCCAGCAGCCCCCGGACAGAACGTGAAAAACTGTTTTTT
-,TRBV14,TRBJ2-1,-,CASSARAAYNEQFF,TGTGCCAGCAGCGCGAGGGCAGCCTACAATGAGCAGTTCTTC
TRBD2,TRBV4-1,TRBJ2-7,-,CASSQDGTRPYEQYF,TGCGCCAGCAGCCAAGATGGGACTAGACCCTACGAGCAGTACTTC